Listed here is a single T cell receptor (beta chain). Germline CDR1 and CDR2: SGHAT and FQDESV (reference sequence). J gave up 3 bases and V 5 bases, and 7 bases lay outside the gene matches. CDR3 length equals 15 residues. These data come from a study of blood T cell repertoires in COVID-19. Study as a whole: Sites across the United States, Italy and Spain contributed samples from acute and convalescent COVID-19. From T cells, B-cell-depleted T cells, or PBMCs came the material, which was cDNA or gDNA.

Original data processing: Amplification with reference gene primers provided the estimates of nucleated cell counts. The assay was immunoSEQ multiplex PCR, and TCRdb's table has in-frame clones only and misses some. V, J and clone size are those of that table, while D and trimming were read from the DNA. The table includes approximately 12,000 clones, 70% to 75% detected once. The material sequenced was peripheral blood. This sequence was found in a human donor in a cohort sampled during active COVID-19. V gene TRBV11-1 combines with J gene TRBJ2-3, with TRBD1 identical over 8 bases. CDR3 DNA: TGTGCCAGCAGCCCCGGACAGGGAAAAACAGATACGCAGTATTTT. This gives the protein CASSPGQGKTDTQYF.